This T cell receptor (beta chain) was observed in a study of CD8+ T cells in alopecia areata. Across the whole study: Twice a day, 5 to 10 mg of oral tofacitinib was administered to treated patients.

As concerns this clone: No antigen is known for it.

Regarding treatment: oral pan-JAK inhibitor, 5-10 mg twice daily. Germline V gene sequence: CDR1 LNHNV, CDR2 YYDKDF (reference sequence). Trimming removed 0 bases at V and 3 bases at J, with 12 bases between. There are 16 residues in the CDR3. Study-level results: Relative to mice, TCR sharing across patients was less clear, a difference possibly HLA-related. Among the 100 top clones, expanded CD8+ clones, like scalp clonality, were significantly decreased by tofacitinib.

The sequencing template was cDNA reverse transcribed from extracted RNA. The repertoire was sequenced with immunoSEQ multiplex PCR; TCRdb's copy has only in-frame clones and lacks some. The sample lists 150,000 to 200,000 clones, 64% seen once, with 1.3% in the top ten. The chain links TRBV15 to TRBJ1-5, with D perhaps TRBD1 (5 bases). The TCR originated in a human donor with alopecia areata. Sequenced here: CD4+ T cells sorted from blood, sampled at approximately week 49, from a patient treated with tofacitinib. The CDR3 spells CATSRDRGTNNQPQHF. CDR3 sequence (DNA): TGTGCCACCAGCAGAGATCGAGGGACTAACAATCAGCCCCAGCATTTT.